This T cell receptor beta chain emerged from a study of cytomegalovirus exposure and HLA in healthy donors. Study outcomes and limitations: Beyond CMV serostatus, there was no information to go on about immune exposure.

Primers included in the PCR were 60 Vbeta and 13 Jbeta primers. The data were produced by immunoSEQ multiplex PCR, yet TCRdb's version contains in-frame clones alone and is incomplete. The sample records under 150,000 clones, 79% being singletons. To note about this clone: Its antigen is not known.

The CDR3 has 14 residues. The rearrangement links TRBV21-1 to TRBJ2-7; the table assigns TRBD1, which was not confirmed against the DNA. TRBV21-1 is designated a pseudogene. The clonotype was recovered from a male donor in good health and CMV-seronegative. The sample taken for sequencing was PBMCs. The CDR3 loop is CASSKKGAKDEQYF. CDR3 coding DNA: TGTGCCAGCAGCAAAAAGGGGGCAAAGGACGAGCAGTACTTC.